These T cell receptor beta chains were read from a single sample in a study of T cell changes during pregnancy in multiple sclerosis. Sequencing was performed with immunoSEQ multiplex PCR; in TCRdb, only in-frame clones are kept and a portion is missing. The table has under 95,000 clones, approximately 95% seen once. This sample comprised peripheral blood, obtained in the second trimester of pregnancy. These receptors all come from a female donor in good health, enrolled as a control in a pregnancy study. Both conserved end residues are part of each CDR3. A D gene is named only where the DNA matches it firmly. Only part of the rows carry a size: once, few, many, or a class if the clone is expanded.

d_call,j_call,v_call,clone_size,cdr3_aa,cdr3_nt
TRBD2,TRBJ2-3,TRBV28,-,CASSFGAGVGTDTQYF,TGTGCCAGCAGTTTCGGAGCGGGAGTGGGGACAGATACGCAGTATTTT
-,TRBJ2-5,TRBV27,-,CASSFRQEETQYF,TGTGCCAGCAGTTTTCGTCAGGAAGAGACCCAGTACTTC
TRBD1,TRBJ1-4,TRBV6-6,-,CASSADRGLGEKLFF,TGTGCCAGCAGTGCGGACAGGGGTCTGGGGGAAAAACTGTTTTTT
TRBD2,TRBJ2-1,TRBV29-1,-,CSVDSGRRNEQFF,TGCAGCGTAGATAGCGGGAGGCGAAATGAGCAGTTCTTC
TRBD1,TRBJ2-2,TRBV4-1,-,CASSPGQGQLSGELFF,TGCGCCAGCAGCCCCGGACAGGGACAACTCTCCGGGGAGCTGTTTTTT
-,TRBJ1-5,TRBV28,-,CASSLYADSNQPQHF,TGTGCCAGCAGTTTATATGCAGATAGCAATCAGCCCCAGCATTTT
TRBD1,TRBJ2-5,TRBV6-6,-,CASSPRQGGETQYF,TGTGCCAGCAGTCCCCGACAGGGGGGGGAGACCCAGTACTTC
-,TRBJ2-7,TRBV7-7,-,CASSFQAQGEQYF,TGTGCCAGCAGCTTCCAGGCCCAAGGCGAGCAGTACTTC
TRBD1,TRBJ1-4,TRBV7-9,-,CASSRTGSATNEKLFF,TGTGCCAGCAGCCGGACAGGGTCTGCAACTAATGAAAAACTGTTTTTT
TRBD1,TRBJ2-7,TRBV5-1,-,CASSVDPGTGGYEQYF,TGCGCCAGCAGCGTAGATCCCGGGACAGGGGGCTACGAGCAGTACTTC
TRBD2,TRBJ2-1,TRBV2,-,CASSYTSAIYNEQFF,TGTGCCAGCAGTTATACTAGCGCCATCTACAATGAGCAGTTCTTC
-,TRBJ1-1,TRBV29-1,-,CSVEARTVKVMNTEAFF,TGCAGCGTTGAAGCTAGGACAGTTAAAGTCATGAACACTGAAGCTTTCTTT
TRBD1,TRBJ1-5,TRBV19,-,CASSPGQGNQPQHF,TGTGCCAGTAGTCCGGGACAGGGGAATCAGCCCCAGCATTTT
-,TRBJ1-5,TRBV6-5,-,CASSYREGNQPQHF,TGTGCCAGCAGTTATAGGGAGGGGAATCAGCCCCAGCATTTT
TRBD2,TRBJ2-5,TRBV14,-,CASSQRNWVETSGSQYQETQYF,TGTGCCAGCAGCCAACGAAATTGGGTTGAGACTAGCGGGAGCCAGTACCAAGAGACCCAGTACTTC
-,TRBJ2-7,TRBV20-1,-,CSAYRENEQYF,TGCAGTGCTTACAGGGAGAACGAGCAGTACTTC
-,TRBJ1-3,TRBV4-1,-,CASSQVGGVPGNTIYF,TGCGCCAGCAGCCAAGTTGGGGGCGTTCCTGGAAACACCATATATTTT
-,TRBJ1-5,TRBV27,-,CASSLSYSNQPQHF,TGTGCCAGCAGTTTATCCTATAGCAATCAGCCCCAGCATTTT
TRBD1,TRBJ1-5,TRBV6-1,-,CASRGTGSGQPQHF,TGTGCCAGCAGGGGGACAGGGAGTGGACAGCCCCAGCATTTT
-,TRBJ1-2,TRBV18,-,CASSPMRGDGYTF,TGTGCCAGCTCACCGATGCGGGGCGACGGCTACACCTTC
-,TRBJ1-3,TRBV5-4,-,CASSLQGTGNTIYF,TGTGCCAGCAGCTTACAGGGAACTGGAAACACCATATATTTT
TRBD2,TRBJ2-7,TRBV5-6,-,CASSLAAGDEQYF,TGTGCCAGCAGCTTGGCGGCGGGGGACGAGCAGTACTTC
-,TRBJ2-1,TRBV4-1,-,CASSQGEVVSYNEQFF,TGCGCCAGCAGCCAAGGGGAGGTTGTGTCCTACAATGAGCAGTTCTTC
-,TRBJ2-3,TRBV29-1,-,CSVEQDRAGDTQYF,TGCAGCGTGGAGCAGGACAGAGCCGGGGATACGCAGTATTTT
-,TRBJ1-5,TRBV2,-,CASSETRYFQPQHF,TGTGCCAGCAGTGAAACTAGGTACTTCCAGCCCCAGCATTTT
-,TRBJ2-5,TRBV7-8,-,CASSFEFYQETQYF,TGTGCCAGCAGCTTCGAGTTCTACCAAGAGACCCAGTACTTC
-,TRBJ2-5,TRBV29-1,-,CSVVRTPQETQYF,TGCAGCGTTGTACGAACTCCCCAAGAGACCCAGTACTTC
TRBD1,TRBJ1-2,TRBV2,-,CASSLVTGPNYGYTF,TGTGCCAGCAGTCTTGTGACAGGGCCTAACTATGGCTACACCTTC
-,TRBJ2-3,TRBV4-1,-,CASSQEPGTSTDTQYF,TGCGCCAGCAGCCAAGAGCCGGGAACGAGCACAGATACGCAGTATTTT
TRBD1,TRBJ1-4,TRBV7-9,-,CASSWTGGNEKLFF,TGTGCCAGCAGCTGGACAGGGGGTAATGAAAAACTGTTTTTT
-,TRBJ1-2,TRBV6-5,few,CASRRDNYYGYTF,TGTGCCAGCAGGAGGGACAACTACTATGGCTACACCTTC
-,TRBJ1-5,TRBV15,-,CATRLGPNNQPQHF,TGTGCCACCAGACTAGGGCCAAACAATCAGCCCCAGCATTTT
TRBD2,TRBJ2-7,TRBV5-4,-,CASSFGTRDNEQYF,TGTGCCAGCAGCTTCGGGACTAGGGACAACGAGCAGTACTTC
TRBD2,TRBJ2-7,TRBV6-5,-,CASSYGGSDEQYF,TGTGCCAGCAGTTATGGCGGGAGCGACGAGCAGTACTTC
-,TRBJ2-7,TRBV28,-,CASSFLGVYEQYF,TGTGCCAGCAGTTTTCTCGGGGTTTACGAGCAGTACTTC
-,TRBJ1-5,TRBV28,once,CASSGDSPNQPQHF,TGTGCCAGCAGTGGAGACAGCCCTAATCAGCCCCAGCATTTT
-,TRBJ1-2,TRBV29-1,once,CSVEGGDYGYTF,TGCAGCGTTGAAGGCGGGGACTATGGCTACACCTTC
TRBD1,TRBJ2-1,TRBV5-1,-,CASSSTGNGDEQFF,TGCGCCAGCAGCTCGACAGGGAACGGGGATGAGCAGTTCTTC
-,TRBJ2-7,TRBV7-8,-,CASSFGQTYEQYF,TGTGCCAGCAGCTTCGGACAGACCTACGAGCAGTACTTC
TRBD1,TRBJ2-7,TRBV6-1,-,CASQGQTAYEQYF,TGTGCCAGTCAGGGACAGACGGCCTACGAGCAGTACTTC
-,TRBJ1-1,TRBV7-9,-,CASSFTFGSEAFF,TGTGCCAGCAGCTTCACCTTTGGCAGTGAAGCTTTCTTT
-,TRBJ2-7,TRBV5-4,many,CASSLSPGSSYEQYF,TGTGCCAGCAGCTTGTCCCCGGGATCCTCCTACGAGCAGTACTTC
-,TRBJ2-2,TRBV5-6,-,CASSLLRGTRDGELFF,TGTGCCAGCAGCCTCCTCCGGGGTACACGGGACGGGGAGCTGTTTTTT
-,TRBJ2-1,TRBV6-1,-,CASSVRLINEQFF,TGTGCCAGCAGTGTTAGACTCATCAATGAGCAGTTCTTC
TRBD2,TRBJ2-7,TRBV2,-,CASSEQAGVYEQYF,TGTGCCAGCAGTGAACAAGCGGGAGTCTACGAGCAGTACTTC
TRBD2,TRBJ2-1,TRBV5-1,-,CASSQTSGRAFYNEQFF,TGCGCCAGCAGCCAGACTAGCGGGAGGGCCTTTTACAATGAGCAGTTCTTC
-,TRBJ2-7,TRBV18,-,CASSPLASTYEQYF,TGTGCCAGCTCACCATTGGCTAGCACCTACGAGCAGTACTTC
TRBD2,TRBJ2-7,TRBV29-1,-,CSVEDPPGTSGYEQYF,TGCAGCGTTGAAGATCCGCCCGGTACTAGCGGCTACGAGCAGTACTTC